Sequencing of this T cell receptor (beta chain) was carried out in a study of vaccination and CD4 T cells after COVID-19. Study details: Post-vaccine sampling followed dose two by a median about 72 days (range 14 to 241).

Treatment here: approximately 11-day PBMC culture with coronavirus spike peptide pools or control peptides (ViraFEST assay). Study-level results: From a median of about 21 to 40, SARS-CoV-2-reactive clonotypes increased, though not significantly. No early post-infection timepoints were studied, and convalescent patients studied were relatively few.

For this clonotype: Its specificity is unknown.

With the Oncomine TCR Beta short-read assay, DNA from cultured CD4+ T cells was sequenced. Once CD4+ T cells had been cultured, genomic DNA was extracted from them. TCRdb re-called the PCR reads with MiXCR, one entry per CDR3 protein. The sample yields roughly 18,000 distinct CDR3 sequences, about 54% seen once. This receptor was obtained from a human donor who had recovered from COVID-19. The sequencing sample was made of CD4+ T cells from blood, cultured in vitro.

CDR3 amino acids: CSASLSQRASYEQYF. CDR3 bases: TGCAGTGCTAGTTTGTCGCAGCGGGCCTCCTACGAGCAGTACTTC. The chain joins TRBV20-1 to TRBJ2-7, with a tentative D call TRBD2 (6 bases). Trimming shortened V by 3 bases and J by 0 bases, and 15 bases separated the two germline ends. CDR1 and CDR2 from the germline V gene are DFQATT and SNEGSKA (reference sequence). This CDR3 spans 15 amino acids.